Listed here is a single T cell receptor beta chain. Its binding antigen is unknown. No base quality values were provided; no much bigger clone lies one nucleotide off. CDR1 and CDR2, looked up from the germline V gene, are SGHTA and FQGNSA. Unmatched junction bases come to 8, with V trimmed by 5 bases and J by 4 bases. The CDR3 holds 15 amino acids from the cysteine to the phenylalanine. Only the CDR3 DNA is retained, 45 bases long and in frame from the first base. This sample is drawn from a study of technical replicates of blood from a handful of donors (dated by TCRdb to the late 2010s). The library came from the immunoSEQ multiplex PCR assay. TCRdb holds this immuneACCESS table with in-frame rearrangements only. Some clones are missing; in checked studies, unresolved V genes explain under half, and the rest has no known cause. This sample lists more than 60,000 clones; about 86% were detected once. 4.5% to 6.5% of the sample lies in the top ten.

This chain is built from TRBV7-2 and TRBJ1-2, with 9 middle bases fitting TRBD1. This receptor was identified in a human donor in good health. Some clones in this sample may be carry-over from other donors' samples. The sequencing sample was made of PBMCs. Read as DNA, the sequence is TGTGCCAGCAGCCCCGGGACAGGGATAACCTATGGCTACACCTTC. Its translation is CASSPGTGITYGYTF.